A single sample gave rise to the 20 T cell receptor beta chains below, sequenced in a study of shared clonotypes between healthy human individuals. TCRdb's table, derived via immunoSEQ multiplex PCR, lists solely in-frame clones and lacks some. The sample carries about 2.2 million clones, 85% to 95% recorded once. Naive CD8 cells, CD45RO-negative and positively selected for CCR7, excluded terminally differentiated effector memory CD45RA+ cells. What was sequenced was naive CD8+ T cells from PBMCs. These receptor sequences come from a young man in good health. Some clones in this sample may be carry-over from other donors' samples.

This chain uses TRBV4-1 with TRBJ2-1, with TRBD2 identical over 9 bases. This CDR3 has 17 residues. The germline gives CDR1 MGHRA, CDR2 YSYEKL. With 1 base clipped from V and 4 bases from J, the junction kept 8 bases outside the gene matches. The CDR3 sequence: CASSQGRGSGSYNEQFF. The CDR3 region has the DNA TGCGCCAGCAGCCAAGGCCGGGGTAGCGGGAGTTACAATGAGCAGTTCTTC.

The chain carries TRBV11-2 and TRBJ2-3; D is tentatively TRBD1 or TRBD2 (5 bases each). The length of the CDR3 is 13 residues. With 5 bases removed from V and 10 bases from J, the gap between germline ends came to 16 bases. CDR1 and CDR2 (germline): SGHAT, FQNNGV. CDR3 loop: CASSPWDPFPQYF. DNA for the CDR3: TGTGCCAGCAGCCCGTGGGACCCTTTCCCGCAGTATTTT.

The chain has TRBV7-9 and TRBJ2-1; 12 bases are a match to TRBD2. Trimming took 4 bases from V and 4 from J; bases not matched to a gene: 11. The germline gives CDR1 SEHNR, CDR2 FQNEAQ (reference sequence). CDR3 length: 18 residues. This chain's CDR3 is CASSSTTLGTSGYNEQFF. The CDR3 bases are TGTGCCAGCAGCTCGACAACGCTGGGGACTAGCGGGTACAATGAGCAGTTCTTC.

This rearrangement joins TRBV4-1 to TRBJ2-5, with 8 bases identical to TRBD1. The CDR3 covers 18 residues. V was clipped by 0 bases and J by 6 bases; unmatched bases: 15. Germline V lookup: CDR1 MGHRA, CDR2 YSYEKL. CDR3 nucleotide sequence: TGCGCCAGCAGCCAAGAGGGGGCCCTCGCAGGGGGCGAGCAGACCCAGTACTTC. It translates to CASSQEGALAGGEQTQYF.

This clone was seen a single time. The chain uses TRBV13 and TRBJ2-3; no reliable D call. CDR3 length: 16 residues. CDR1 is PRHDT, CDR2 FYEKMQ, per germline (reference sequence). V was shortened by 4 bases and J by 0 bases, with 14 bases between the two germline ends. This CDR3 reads CASSSPARASTDTQYF. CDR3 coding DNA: TGTGCCAGCAGCTCCCCCGCTAGGGCGAGCACAGATACGCAGTATTTT.

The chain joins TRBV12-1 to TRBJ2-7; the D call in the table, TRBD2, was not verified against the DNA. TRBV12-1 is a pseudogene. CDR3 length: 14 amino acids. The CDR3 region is CASYSSGGPYEQYF. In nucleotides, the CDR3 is TGTGCCAGCTATTCGAGCGGGGGCCCATACGAGCAGTACTTC.

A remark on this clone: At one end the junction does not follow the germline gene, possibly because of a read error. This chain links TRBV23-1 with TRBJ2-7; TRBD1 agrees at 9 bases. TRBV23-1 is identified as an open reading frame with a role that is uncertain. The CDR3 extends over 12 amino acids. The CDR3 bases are TGCGCCAGCAGTCAATCTGCCGGGACAGGGAGGTTC. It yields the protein CASSQSAGTGRF.

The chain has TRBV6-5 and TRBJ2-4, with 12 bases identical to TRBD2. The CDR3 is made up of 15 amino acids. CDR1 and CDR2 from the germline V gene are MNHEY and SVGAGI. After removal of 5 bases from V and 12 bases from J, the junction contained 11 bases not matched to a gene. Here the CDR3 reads CASSPIPSGRDPQYF. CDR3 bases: TGTGCCAGCAGTCCTATCCCTAGCGGGAGGGACCCTCAGTACTTC.

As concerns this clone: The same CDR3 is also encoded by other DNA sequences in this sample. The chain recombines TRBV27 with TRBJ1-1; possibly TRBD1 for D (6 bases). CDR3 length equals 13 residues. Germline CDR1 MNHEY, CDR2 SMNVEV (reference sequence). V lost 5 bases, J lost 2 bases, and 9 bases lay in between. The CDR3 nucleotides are TGTGCCAGCAGTCCACAGGGAAACACTGAAGCTTTCTTT. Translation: CASSPQGNTEAFF.

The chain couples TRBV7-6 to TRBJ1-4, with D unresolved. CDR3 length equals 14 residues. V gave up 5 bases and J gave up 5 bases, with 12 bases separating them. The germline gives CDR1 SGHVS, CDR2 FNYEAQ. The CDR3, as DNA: TGTGCCAGCAGCCCCCGCCTAGGGAATGAAAAACTGTTTTTT. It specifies CASSPRLGNEKLFF.

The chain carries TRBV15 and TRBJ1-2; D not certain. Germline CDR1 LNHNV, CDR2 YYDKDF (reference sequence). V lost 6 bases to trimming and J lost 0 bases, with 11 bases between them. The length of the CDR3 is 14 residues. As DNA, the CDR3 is TGTGCCACCAGGTTAGGCAGCACTAACTATGGCTACACCTTC. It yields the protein CATRLGSTNYGYTF.

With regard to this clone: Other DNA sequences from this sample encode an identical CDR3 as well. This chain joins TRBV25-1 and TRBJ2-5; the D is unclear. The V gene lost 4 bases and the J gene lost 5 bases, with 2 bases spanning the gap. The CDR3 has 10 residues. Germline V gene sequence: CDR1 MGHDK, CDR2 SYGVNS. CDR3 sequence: CASSGETQYF. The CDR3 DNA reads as TGTGCCAGCAGTGGGGAGACCCAGTACTTC. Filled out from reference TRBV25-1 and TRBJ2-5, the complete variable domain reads EADIYQTPRYLVIGTGKKITLECSQTMGHDKMYWYQQDPGMELHLIHYSYGVNSTEKGDLSSESTVSRIRTEHFPLTLESARPSHTSQYLCASSGETQYFGPGTRLLVL.

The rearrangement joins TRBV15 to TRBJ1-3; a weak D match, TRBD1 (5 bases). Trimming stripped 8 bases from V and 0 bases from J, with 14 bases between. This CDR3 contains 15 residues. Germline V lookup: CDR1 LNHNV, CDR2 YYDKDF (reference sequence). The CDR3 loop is CATRQNPISGNTIYF. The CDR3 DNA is TGTGCCACCCGACAGAACCCTATCTCTGGAAACACCATATATTTT.

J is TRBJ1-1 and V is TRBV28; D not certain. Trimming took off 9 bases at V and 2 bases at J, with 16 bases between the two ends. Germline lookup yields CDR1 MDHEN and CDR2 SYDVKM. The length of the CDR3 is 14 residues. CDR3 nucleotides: TGTGCCAGTAGTGACGTGTGGGGAAACACTGAAGCTTTCTTT. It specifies CASSDVWGNTEAFF.

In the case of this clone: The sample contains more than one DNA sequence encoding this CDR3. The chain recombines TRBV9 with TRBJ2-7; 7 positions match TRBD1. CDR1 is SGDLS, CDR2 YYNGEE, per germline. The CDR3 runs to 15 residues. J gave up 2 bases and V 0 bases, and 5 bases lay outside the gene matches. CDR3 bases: TGTGCCAGCAGCGTAGGGACAGGCTACCCCTACGAGCAGTACTTC. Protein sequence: CASSVGTGYPYEQYF.

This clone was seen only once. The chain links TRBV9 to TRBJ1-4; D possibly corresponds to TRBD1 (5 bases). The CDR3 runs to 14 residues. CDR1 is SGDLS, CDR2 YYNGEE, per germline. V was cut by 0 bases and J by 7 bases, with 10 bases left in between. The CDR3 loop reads CASSVGGRGEKLFF. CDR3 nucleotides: TGTGCCAGCAGCGTAGGGGGACGGGGTGAAAAACTGTTTTTT.

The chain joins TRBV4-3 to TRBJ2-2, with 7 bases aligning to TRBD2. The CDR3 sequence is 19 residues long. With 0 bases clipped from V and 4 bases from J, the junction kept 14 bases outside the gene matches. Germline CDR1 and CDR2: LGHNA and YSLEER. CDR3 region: CASSQDRSGLADITGELFF. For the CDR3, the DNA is TGCGCCAGCAGCCAAGATCGATCGGGGCTAGCGGATATCACCGGGGAGCTGTTTTTT.

CDR3: CASRPGLAGVEDTQYF. The DNA of the CDR3 is TGTGCCAGCAGACCGGGACTAGCGGGAGTGGAGGATACGCAGTATTTT. This chain joins TRBV27 and TRBJ2-3; 14 nucleotides line up with TRBD2. Trimming cost V 6 bases and J 6 bases; bases outside gene matches: 8. The length of the CDR3 is 16 residues. Germline assignment: CDR1 MNHEY and CDR2 SMNVEV (reference sequence).

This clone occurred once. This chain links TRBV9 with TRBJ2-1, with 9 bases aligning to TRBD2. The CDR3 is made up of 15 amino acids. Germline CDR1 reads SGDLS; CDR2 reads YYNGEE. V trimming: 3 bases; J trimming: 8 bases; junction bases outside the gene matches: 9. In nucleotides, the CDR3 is TGTGCCAGCAGCGGTGCGGGTAGCGGGAGTTATGAGCAGTTCTTC. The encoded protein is CASSGAGSGSYEQFF.

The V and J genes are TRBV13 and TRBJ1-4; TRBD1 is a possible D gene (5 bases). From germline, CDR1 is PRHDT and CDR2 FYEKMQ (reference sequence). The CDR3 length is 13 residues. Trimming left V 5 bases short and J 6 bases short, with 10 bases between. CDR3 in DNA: TGTGCCAGCAGCCAAAGGGGTGATGAAAAACTGTTTTTT. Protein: CASSQRGDEKLFF.